The next 19 T cell receptor beta chains were all read from a single sample in a study of T cell repertoires in cytomegalovirus infection. Their antigen targets remain unknown. TCRdb reanalysed the reads using MiXCR and keeps one entry per CDR3 protein. The table records some 920,000 distinct CDR3 sequences, around 31% of them present only once. Sample: cultured CD8+ T cells from PBMCs, taken from culture after CMV antigen stimulation. The source of these receptors is a human donor in good health (CMV status not recorded). Some clones in this sample may be carry-over from other donors' samples.

This chain joins TRBV27 and TRBJ2-1; 10 bases match TRBD2. Germline trimming cut 7 bases from V and 2 bases from J; bases unmatched to any gene: 20. The CDR3 contains 20 residues. Germline-derived CDR1 and CDR2 are MNHEY and SMNVEV (reference sequence). DNA of the CDR3: TGTGCCAGCACTACATGGAGCGGGGGGGCCTCAGATAGTGCCTACAATGAGCAGTTCTTC. Translation gives CASTTWSGGASDSAYNEQFF.

The CDR3 is CASFKGGMTYNEQFF. The CDR3 region has the DNA TGTGCCAGCTTTAAAGGGGGGATGACCTACAATGAGCAGTTCTTC. The genes are TRBV2 and TRBJ2-1; D possibly matches TRBD1 or TRBD2 (6 bases each). CDR1 and CDR2 from the germline V gene are SNHLY and FYNNEI. This CDR3 is built from 15 residues. V was trimmed by 8 bases and J by 2 bases, leaving 16 bases between them. Based on the CDR3 plus reference TRBV2 and TRBJ2-1, the full variable domain is EPEVTQTPSHQVTQMGQEVILRCVPISNHLYFYWYRQILGQKVEFLVSFYNNEISEKSEIFDDQFSVERPDGSNFTLKIRSTKLEDSAMYFCASFKGGMTYNEQFFGPGTRLTVL.

This clonotype appeared a few times. The rearrangement uses TRBV7-2 and TRBJ2-1, with TRBD2 matching over 7 bases. V shed 5 bases and J 1 base; nucleotides not matched to a gene: 5. The CDR3 is 15 residues long. CDR1 is SGHTA, CDR2 FQGNSA, per germline. The CDR3 sequence: CASSPWTSSYNEQFF. For the CDR3, the DNA is TGTGCCAGCAGCCCCTGGACTAGTTCCTACAATGAGCAGTTCTTC.

This clonotype was counted between two and nine times. V and J are TRBV7-9 and TRBJ1-2; no clear D. This CDR3 comprises 16 residues. Looked up from germline, CDR1 is SEHNR and CDR2 is FQNEAQ (reference sequence). The V end lost 2 bases, the J end lost 4 bases, and 17 bases lay between the germline ends. As DNA, the CDR3 is TGTGCCAGCAGCTTATTGAGGGTAGGGCCCTCCTATGGCTACACCTTC. Translating it yields CASSLLRVGPSYGYTF.

On this clonotype itself: The germline gene is not matched at one end of the junction; a read error may be the cause. The J gene is TRBJ1-5, the V gene TRBV5-6; D possibly corresponds to TRBD1 (5 bases). The CDR3 sequence is 19 residues long. Germline assignment: CDR1 SGHDT and CDR2 YYEEEE. CDR3 DNA: TGTGCCAGCAGCTCACAAACCGGGACTGTCGGGATGGGCAAACAGCCCCAGCATTTT. Translation gives CASSSQTGTVGMGKQPQHF.

The chain uses TRBV6-2 or TRBV6-3 and TRBJ2-1, with 7 bases matching TRBD2. Trimming at V came to 5 bases and at J to 2 bases, leaving 9 bases not matched to a gene. There are 16 residues in the CDR3. The germline gives CDR1 MNHEY, CDR2 SVGEGT. The CDR3 spells CASSPDSGVTYNEQFF. CDR3 nucleotides: TGTGCCAGCAGTCCCGACAGCGGGGTAACCTACAATGAGCAGTTCTTC.

The chain uses TRBV20-1 and TRBJ1-1, with D tentatively TRBD1 (6 bases). The CDR3 is 15 amino acids. The V end was cut by 0 bases, the J end by 2 bases, with 13 bases between. From germline, CDR1 is DFQATT and CDR2 SNEGSKA (reference sequence). CDR3 DNA: TGCAGTGCTAGAGATTGGGACACGGCCAACACTGAAGCTTTCTTT. The encoded protein is CSARDWDTANTEAFF.

In DNA form, the CDR3 reads TGTGCCACCAGCAGAGGACCCGAGGAGACCCAGTACTTC. Translation: CATSRGPEETQYF. The V call is TRBV15, the J call TRBJ2-5; no definite D call. The CDR3 is 13 amino acids. V lost 1 base and J 5 bases, leaving 8 bases between the germline ends. Looked up from germline, CDR1 is LNHNV and CDR2 is YYDKDF (reference sequence). The entire variable domain, with the rest obtained from reference TRBV15 and TRBJ2-5, is as follows: DAMVIQNPRYQVTQFGKPVTLSCSQTLNHNVMYWYQQKSSQAPKLLFHYYDKDFNNEADTPDNFQSRRPNTSFCFLDIRSPGLGDTAMYLCATSRGPEETQYFGPGTRLLVL.

This clonotype was counted ten times or more. V gene TRBV11-2 combines with J gene TRBJ2-6, with a tentative D call TRBD2 (6 bases). V dropped 5 bases and J dropped 0 bases, with 20 bases sitting between them. The germline V gene has CDR1 SGHAT and CDR2 FQNNGV. The CDR3 length is 19 residues. The CDR3 sequence is CASSPSSGTFSSGANVLTF. The CDR3 DNA reads as TGTGCCAGCAGCCCGAGCTCCGGGACTTTCAGCTCTGGGGCCAACGTCCTGACTTTC.

CDR3 coding DNA: TGTGCCAGCAGAGTTAGCGCAGGGGACTATGGCTACACCTTC. Amino acid sequence: CASRVSAGDYGYTF. This chain connects TRBV27 to TRBJ1-2, with D perhaps TRBD1 (6 bases). Trimming removed 6 bases at V and 3 bases at J, with 14 bases between. Germline CDR1 is MNHEY and CDR2 is SMNVEV (reference sequence). The CDR3 extends over 14 amino acids.

There are many counts of this clonotype. The genes are TRBV6-1 and TRBJ2-1; tentatively, D is TRBD1 or TRBD2 (5 bases each). The length of the CDR3 is 17 residues. With 5 bases removed from V and 3 bases from J, the gap between germline ends came to 20 bases. Per the germline V gene, CDR1 is MNHNS and CDR2 is SASEGT. The CDR3 nucleotides read TGTGCCAGCAGTTCGGACACCGACGGGGACCGCTACAATGAGCAGTTCTTC. The encoded protein is CASSSDTDGDRYNEQFF.

The chain joins TRBV9 to TRBJ1-5; the D is unclear. Germline assignment: CDR1 SGDLS and CDR2 YYNGEE. The CDR3 is made up of 14 amino acids. V lost 3 bases to trimming and J lost 0 bases, with 7 bases between them. The CDR3 DNA reads TGTGCCAGCAGCGCTGGGAGTAGCAATCAGCCCCAGCATTTT. It translates to CASSAGSSNQPQHF.

The V call is TRBV7-9, the J call TRBJ1-1; D remains unclear. V lost 6 bases and J lost 1, with 9 bases in between. The germline V gene encodes CDR1 SEHNR and CDR2 FQNEAQ (reference sequence). This CDR3 is built from 13 residues. Here the CDR3 DNA reads TGTGCCAGCAGGGTAACAGAGAACACTGAAGCTTTCTTT. Protein: CASRVTENTEAFF. Filled out from reference TRBV7-9 and TRBJ1-1, the complete variable domain reads DTGVSQNPRHKITKRGQNVTFRCDPISEHNRLYWYRQTLGQGPEFLTYFQNEAQLEKSRLLSDRFSAERPKGSFSTLEIQRTEQGDSAMYLCASRVTENTEAFFGQGTRLTVV.

V usage is TRBV27 and J usage is TRBJ2-7; 7 bases are a match to TRBD1. The CDR3 is made up of 12 amino acids. From germline, CDR1 is MNHEY and CDR2 SMNVEV (reference sequence). V lost 8 bases to trimming and J lost 2 bases; unmatched junction nucleotides: 3. The CDR3 nucleotides are TGTGCCAGCGACGACAGGGCCTACGAGCAGTACTTC. Amino acid sequence: CASDDRAYEQYF.

In this sample, this clonotype turned up a few times. The V gene is TRBV7-6, the J gene TRBJ2-5, with TRBD2 as a possible D gene (5 bases). Germline CDR1 is SGHVS and CDR2 is FNYEAQ. Trimming cost V 3 bases and J 4 bases, with 15 bases left between them. There are 15 residues in the CDR3. CDR3 sequence: CASSLYSERAETQYF. The CDR3 nucleotides are TGTGCCAGCAGCTTGTACAGTGAGAGGGCAGAGACCCAGTACTTC.

The rearrangement joins TRBV2 to TRBJ2-3; D is possibly TRBD1 (5 bases). This CDR3 comprises 15 residues. Between the trimmed V and J ends, which lost 8 bases and 0 bases, there was a span of 15 bases. The V gene's germline CDR1 is SNHLY and CDR2 FYNNEI. The CDR3 DNA sequence: TGTGCCAGCCATTGGGGCACCACTAGCACAGATACGCAGTATTTT. It encodes CASHWGTTSTDTQYF.

The chain employs TRBV6-5 and TRBJ2-1; 8 nucleotides line up with TRBD2. CDR1 and CDR2 (germline): MNHEY, SVGAGI. The CDR3 has 17 residues. V was clipped by 2 bases and J by 9 bases; unmatched bases: 15. CDR3 residues: CASSYTLAGRSLSEQFF. CDR3 in DNA: TGTGCCAGCAGTTACACTTTAGCGGGGCGGTCACTTAGTGAGCAGTTCTTC.

The rearrangement uses TRBV20-1 and TRBJ2-3; possibly TRBD1 or TRBD2 for D (5 bases each). In germline, CDR1 is DFQATT, CDR2 SNEGSKA (reference sequence). V lost 1 base, J lost 4 bases, and 15 bases lay in between. The CDR3 totals 15 residues. The CDR3 region is CSARAGPWPSDTQYF. For the CDR3, the DNA is TGCAGTGCTAGAGCGGGGCCTTGGCCGTCAGATACGCAGTATTTT.

In this sample, this clonotype turned up a few times. The chain couples TRBV18 to TRBJ1-1; D is ambiguous. This CDR3 contains 12 residues. Germline V gives CDR1 KGHSH, CDR2 LQKENI. Trimming took 3 bases from V and 4 from J, leaving 6 bases between them. CDR3 loop: CASSPQSTEAFF. The CDR3 DNA follows: TGTGCCAGCTCACCGCAAAGCACTGAAGCTTTCTTT.